The clone carrying this T cell receptor (beta chain) is medium-sized within its sample. The antigen is undetermined. Clones were sequenced by immunoSEQ multiplex PCR, and TCRdb holds only the in-frame ones, with some missing. The sample records some 60,000 clones, about two thirds being singletons. The source of the sample is a study of T cell clones after liver transplantation. Study details: TCRbeta sequencing after a pre-transplant mixed lymphocyte reaction identified graft-donor-reactive clones, later tracked in post-transplant blood. At least one year of complete immunosuppression withdrawal without enzymes over twice normal defined tolerance.

Whole-study results and caveats: Compared with third party-reactive sequences, donor-reactive ones declined more, independent of withdrawal success. The donor-reactive repertoire was only partly measurable in two subjects, lacking donor cells.

Trimming took off 2 bases at V and 8 bases at J, with 24 bases between the two ends. From germline, CDR1 is MDHEN and CDR2 SYDVKM. CDR3 size: 17 residues. The source of this sequence is a human donor who received a liver transplant. The gene calls are TRBV28 and TRBJ1-2; D may be TRBD1 (6 bases). Sequenced here: CD4+ T cells from blood, sampled before liver transplant. DNA for the CDR3: TGTGCCAGCAGTTTACCACTGCACAAAGGACAGTCCCAAGGCTACACCTTC. The encoded protein is CASSLPLHKGQSQGYTF.